This T cell receptor (beta chain) was recovered during a study of blood T cell repertoires in COVID-19 (dated by TCRdb to the early 2020s). About the investigation overall: Collaborator samples came from the United States, Italy and Spain and covered acute and convalescent phases of COVID-19. The prospective study material was composed of cDNA or gDNA derived from T cells, B-cell-depleted T cells, or PBMCs. The dataset comprised deeply sampled blood TCRbeta repertoires from subjects exposed to, actively infected with, or recovered from COVID-19. The repertoires were released in a freely available public database intended as a resource for research on the immune response to SARS-CoV-2. Samples were obtained from the ongoing ImmuneRACE study (first 160 participants) and from 1,254 subjects provided by 6 global collaborators. Nearly every sample came with metadata listing a de-identified subject ID, COVID-19 status, age in years and sex. Where HLA class I and class II types were available, the types were taken from metadata supplied by the sample provider, not from assay-based typing.

What the research found in general, with its limitations: How much clinical and demographic metadata was included differed by source and by participant, and the metadata was provided uncurated.

Samples from volunteer blood donors who had recovered from COVID-19 were contributed by a second Seattle source. Whole blood was collected in K2EDTA tubes by collaborating institutions according to the institutions' own protocols. For TCRbeta analysis, collaborators shipped samples in one of three forms: frozen whole blood, isolated PBMCs, or DNA extracted from either of those sample types. Ten or more counts support this clone. Its cognate antigen has yet to be identified. No much larger clone exists at a distance of one base, and base qualities are not known. CDR1 and CDR2, looked up from the germline V gene, are MDHEN and SYDVKM. The CDR3 runs 13 amino acids, cysteine and phenylalanine included. The CDR3 DNA has 39 bases and is translated from base 1. Between the V and J ends, shortened by 7 bases and 8 bases respectively, the junction contains 17 bases. The immunoSEQ Assay, a bias-controlled multiplex PCR, was used to amplify TCRbeta CDR3 regions from genomic DNA. In the authors' own workflow: The number of nucleated cells in each sample was estimated from the amplification of reference gene primers within the assay. Sequence reads were collapsed and filtered to measure the absolute abundance of every unique TCRbeta CDR3 rearrangement. For each sample, productive Simpson clonality was calculated as the square root of Simpson's diversity index across productive rearrangements. Imported from immuneACCESS, the table was reduced by TCRdb to in-frame sequences with V and J called. These copies leave out some clones; in studies compared against another copy, an unresolved V gene accounts for under half, and the cause of the remainder is not known. V and J calls and clone size come straight from that table; D and trimming were deduced from the DNA. The sample table holds 150,000 to 200,000 clones, of which about 80% were seen once. The top ten clonotypes cover 10% to 15% of the sample.

The sample taken for sequencing was peripheral blood. The sequence is built from TRBV28 and TRBJ1-2; the D gene cannot be named for sure. The source is a man aged 70-80 years who had recovered from COVID-19. The CDR3 corresponds to CASTERKGEGYTF. The sequence in DNA is TGTGCCAGCACCGAACGGAAGGGAGAGGGCTACACCTTC.